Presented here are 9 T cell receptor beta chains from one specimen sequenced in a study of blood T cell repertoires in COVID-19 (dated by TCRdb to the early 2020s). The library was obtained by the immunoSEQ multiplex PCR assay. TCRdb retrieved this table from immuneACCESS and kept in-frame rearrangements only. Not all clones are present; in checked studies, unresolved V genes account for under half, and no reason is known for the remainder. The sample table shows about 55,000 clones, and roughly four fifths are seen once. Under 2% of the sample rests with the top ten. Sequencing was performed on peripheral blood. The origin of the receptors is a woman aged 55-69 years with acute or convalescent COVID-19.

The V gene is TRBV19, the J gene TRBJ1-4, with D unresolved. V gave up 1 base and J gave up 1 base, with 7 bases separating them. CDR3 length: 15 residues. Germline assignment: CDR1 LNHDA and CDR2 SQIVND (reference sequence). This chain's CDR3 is CASSIGRRTNEKLFF. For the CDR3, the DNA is TGTGCCAGTAGTATAGGGAGGCGAACTAATGAAAAACTGTTTTTT.

This CDR3 is CASRSGTESEAFF. The DNA of the CDR3 is TGTGCCAGCAGGTCGGGGACAGAGTCTGAAGCTTTCTTT. V gene TRBV2 combines with J gene TRBJ1-1; TRBD1 matches 7 bases. The germline gives CDR1 SNHLY, CDR2 FYNNEI. The J segment lost 6 bases and the V segment lost 6 bases, leaving 7 bases of the junction unmatched. This CDR3 contains 13 residues.

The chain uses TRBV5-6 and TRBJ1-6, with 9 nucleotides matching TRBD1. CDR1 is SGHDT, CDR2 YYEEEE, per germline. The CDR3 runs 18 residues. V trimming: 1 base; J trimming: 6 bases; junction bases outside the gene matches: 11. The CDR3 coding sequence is TGTGCCAGCAGCTTGAAGGCCCGTGAGACAGGGGGTAATTCACCCCTCCACTTT. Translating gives CASSLKARETGGNSPLHF.

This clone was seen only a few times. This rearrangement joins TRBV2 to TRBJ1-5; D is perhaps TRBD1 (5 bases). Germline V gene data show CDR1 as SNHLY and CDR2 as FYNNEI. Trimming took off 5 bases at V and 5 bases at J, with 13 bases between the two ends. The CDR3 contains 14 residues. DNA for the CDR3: TGTGCCAGCAGTCGCGGGGCTACTTATCAGCCCCAGCATTTT. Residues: CASSRGATYQPQHF.

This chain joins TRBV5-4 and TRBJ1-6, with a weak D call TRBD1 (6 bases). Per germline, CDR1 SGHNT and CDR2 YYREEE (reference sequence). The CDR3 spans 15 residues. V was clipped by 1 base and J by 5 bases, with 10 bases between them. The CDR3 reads CASSLMGQNNSPLHF. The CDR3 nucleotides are TGTGCCAGCAGCTTGATGGGACAAAATAATTCACCCCTCCACTTT.

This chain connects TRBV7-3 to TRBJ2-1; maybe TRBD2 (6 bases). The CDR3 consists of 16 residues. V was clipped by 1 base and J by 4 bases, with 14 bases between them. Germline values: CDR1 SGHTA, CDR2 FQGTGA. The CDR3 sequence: CASSLRRGAEYNEQFF. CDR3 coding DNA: TGTGCCAGCAGCTTAAGGAGGGGCGCTGAGTACAATGAGCAGTTCTTC.

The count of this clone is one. The CDR3 coding sequence is TGTGCCAGCAGTTTGACAGGGGGAAACGAGCAGTACTTC. Translation gives CASSLTGGNEQYF. The genes are TRBV6-5 and TRBJ2-7; 9 nucleotides align to TRBD1. CDR3 size: 13 residues. The junction had 3 bases not matched to a gene; V was cut back by 4 bases and J by 5 bases. Germline CDR1 MNHEY, CDR2 SVGAGI.

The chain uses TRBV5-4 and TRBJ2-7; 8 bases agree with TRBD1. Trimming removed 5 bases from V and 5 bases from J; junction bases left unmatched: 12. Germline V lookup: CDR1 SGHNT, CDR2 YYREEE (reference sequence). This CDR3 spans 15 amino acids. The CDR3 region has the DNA TGTGCCAGCAGTCAGACAGGGGACAATCTGAACGAGCAGTACTTC. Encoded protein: CASSQTGDNLNEQYF.

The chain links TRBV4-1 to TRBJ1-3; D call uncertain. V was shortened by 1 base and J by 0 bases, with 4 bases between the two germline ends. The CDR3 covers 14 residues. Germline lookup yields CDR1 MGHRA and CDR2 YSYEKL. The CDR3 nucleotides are TGCGCCAGCAGCCAAGCGGGCTCTGGAAACACCATATATTTT. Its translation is CASSQAGSGNTIYF.